These 27 T cell receptor beta chains share one sample of origin, sequenced in a study of T cell responses to AZD1222 COVID-19 vaccine (dated by TCRdb to the early 2020s). Read against the paper, the sample's time point label means: baseline before first vaccination. The library was made by the immunoSEQ multiplex PCR assay. Here the immuneACCESS table is served through TCRdb, limited to in-frame sequences with V and J called. Missing clones are a known gap in these copies; in checked studies unresolved V genes cover under half, and the rest lacks a known reason. The sample table holds about 120,000 clones, of which around 92% were seen once. The top ten constitute approximately 1.5% of the sample. Sequencing used peripheral blood, obtained on day 0 of AZD1222 vaccination. These TCRs come from an adult in good health.

V is TRBV15 and J is TRBJ1-3; D call uncertain. CDR3 size: 13 residues. Per germline, CDR1 LNHNV and CDR2 YYDKDF (reference sequence). The V end was cut by 0 bases, the J end by 4 bases, with 4 bases between. The CDR3 here is CATSRDRGNTIYF. The CDR3 DNA is TGTGCCACCAGCAGAGATCGAGGAAACACCATATATTTT.

This chain joins TRBV7-9 and TRBJ1-1; no definite D call. The CDR3 extends over 15 amino acids. The V and J ends lost 1 base and 1 base respectively, with 10 bases between them. Germline V gives CDR1 SEHNR, CDR2 FQNEAQ (reference sequence). The CDR3 is CASSLVWQRNTEAFF. In DNA form, the CDR3 reads TGTGCCAGCAGCTTAGTCTGGCAGCGGAACACTGAAGCTTTCTTT.

V usage is TRBV6-2 or TRBV6-3 and J usage is TRBJ2-5; D is uncertain. From germline, CDR1 is MNHEY and CDR2 SVGEGT. The CDR3 extends over 13 amino acids. Trimming left V 5 bases short and J 5 bases short, with 12 bases between. The CDR3 DNA is TGTGCCAGCAGTCACCCTCCCTCGGAGACCCAGTACTTC. Translating it yields CASSHPPSETQYF.

V gene TRBV14 combines with J gene TRBJ2-1; D gene ambiguous. The CDR3 runs to 12 residues. Germline assignment: CDR1 SGHDN and CDR2 FVKESK. Trimming cost V 2 bases and J 13 bases, with 12 bases left between them. The CDR3 loop is CASSQSPSGQFF. Written as DNA, the CDR3 is TGTGCCAGCAGCCAAAGTCCCTCAGGCCAGTTCTTC. Drawing the rest from reference TRBV14 and TRBJ2-1, the complete variable domain is EAGVTQFPSHSVIEKGQTVTLRCDPISGHDNLYWYRRVMGKEIKFLLHFVKESKQDESGMPNNRFLAERTGGTYSTLKVQPAELEDSGVYFCASSQSPSGQFFGPGTRLTVL.

The V call is TRBV27, the J call TRBJ2-3, with a tentative D call TRBD1 (5 bases). Trimming stripped 4 bases from V and 3 bases from J, with 11 bases between. This CDR3 is 14 amino acids long. Germline V gives CDR1 MNHEY, CDR2 SMNVEV (reference sequence). CDR3 sequence reads: CASSYQGQTDTQYF. Written as DNA, the CDR3 is TGTGCCAGCAGTTATCAGGGTCAGACAGATACGCAGTATTTT.

CDR3 in amino acids: CASSAGGKNIQYF. As DNA, the CDR3 is TGTGCCAGCAGCGCAGGCGGTAAAAACATTCAGTACTTC. The chain carries TRBV9 and TRBJ2-4; no reliable D call. This CDR3 contains 13 residues. V was clipped by 3 bases and J by 4 bases, with 8 bases between them. The germline V gene encodes CDR1 SGDLS and CDR2 YYNGEE.

This chain uses TRBV18 with TRBJ1-4; D is unresolved. Germline CDR1 reads KGHSH; CDR2 reads LQKENI. Trimming removed 5 bases from V and 0 bases from J, with 10 bases in between. The CDR3 sequence is 15 residues long. CDR3 region: CASSARDATNEKLFF. Here the CDR3 DNA reads TGTGCCAGCTCAGCCAGAGACGCAACTAATGAAAAACTGTTTTTT.

This rearrangement joins TRBV28 to TRBJ2-3; D is perhaps TRBD1 or TRBD2 (6 bases each). The CDR3 covers 18 residues. The germline gives CDR1 MDHEN, CDR2 SYDVKM. Trimming stripped 6 bases from V and 3 bases from J, with 25 bases between. The CDR3, as DNA: TGTGCCAGCAGCCCCCTTTTGGGGAAAGGGGGGTGGACAGATACGCAGTATTTT. Protein product: CASSPLLGKGGWTDTQYF. Using reference TRBV28 and TRBJ2-3 for the parts outside the CDR3, the full variable domain is DVKVTQSSRYLVKRTGEKVFLECVQDMDHENMFWYRQDPGLGLRLIYFSYDVKMKEKGDIPEGYSVSREKKERFSLILESASTNQTSMYLCASSPLLGKGGWTDTQYFGPGTRLTVL.

V gene TRBV9 combines with J gene TRBJ2-5; a possible D gene is TRBD2 (5 bases). CDR3 length: 16 residues. Germline CDR1 is SGDLS and CDR2 is YYNGEE. The V and J ends lost 3 bases and 5 bases respectively, with 20 bases between them. The CDR3 loop is CASSAGSDGFGETQYF. CDR3 sequence (DNA): TGTGCCAGCAGCGCGGGGTCGGACGGGTTTGGGGAGACCCAGTACTTC.

The rearrangement uses TRBV5-3 and TRBJ2-1; 12 bases line up with TRBD2. TRBV5-3 is an ORF; its function is uncertain. V lost 0 bases and J lost 4; bases outside the gene matches: 11. The CDR3 contains 19 residues. The chain's CDR3 is CARSLEASGRAPTYNEQFF. Written as DNA, the CDR3 is TGTGCCAGAAGCTTGGAGGCTAGCGGGAGGGCCCCTACATACAATGAGCAGTTCTTC.

The V and J genes are TRBV19 and TRBJ2-2; 10 positions match TRBD1. The germline V gene encodes CDR1 LNHDA and CDR2 SQIVND (reference sequence). There are 15 residues in the CDR3. V lost 5 bases, J lost 4 bases, and 4 bases stayed unmatched. The CDR3 bases are TGTGCCAGTAGTCGAAGGACAGGGGGCACCGGGGAGCTGTTTTTT. Translated, it gives CASSRRTGGTGELFF.

V gene TRBV4-1 combines with J gene TRBJ1-2, with D hard to call. The CDR3 runs to 17 residues. CDR1 and CDR2 (germline): MGHRA, YSYEKL. V was trimmed by 1 base and J by 0 bases, leaving 15 bases between them. The CDR3 nucleotides are TGCGCCAGCAGCCAAGTAATTCGGACGGAACCTAACTATGGCTACACCTTC. Translating gives CASSQVIRTEPNYGYTF.

The rearrangement joins TRBV19 to TRBJ1-5; TRBD1 might be the D (6 bases). There are 14 residues in the CDR3. Trimming left V 6 bases short and J 7 bases short, with 16 bases between. The germline V gene has CDR1 LNHDA and CDR2 SQIVND (reference sequence). The CDR3 nucleotides are TGTGCCAGTAGACAGGGAAGGTTGGGCCAGCCCCAGCATTTT. This codes for CASRQGRLGQPQHF.

This clone was seen only once. The CDR3 region is CASSSRTTGALYGYTF. CDR3 sequence (DNA): TGCGCCAGCAGCTCGAGAACTACAGGGGCTCTCTATGGCTACACCTTC. V is TRBV5-1 and J is TRBJ1-2, with 7 nucleotides matching TRBD1. CDR1 is SGHRS and CDR2 is YFSETQ in the germline V gene. The CDR3 runs 16 residues. With V trimmed by 3 bases and J by 4 bases, 12 bases remained unmatched.

The chain joins TRBV30 to TRBJ1-1; D possibly corresponds to TRBD1 (6 bases). The V gene lost 3 bases and the J gene lost 2 bases, with 13 bases spanning the gap. The CDR3 is 14 amino acids. Germline V gene data show CDR1 as GTSNPN and CDR2 as SVGIG (reference sequence). This CDR3 is CAWSAGAGNTEAFF. The DNA for the CDR3 is TGTGCCTGGAGCGCAGGGGCCGGTAACACTGAAGCTTTCTTT. Based on the CDR3 plus reference TRBV30 and TRBJ1-1, the full variable domain is SQTIHQWPATLVQPVGSPLSLECTVEGTSNPNLYWYRQAAGRGLQLLFYSVGIGQISSEVPQNLSASRPQDRQFILSSKKLLLSDSGFYLCAWSAGAGNTEAFFGQGTRLTVV.

The chain carries TRBV10-2 and TRBJ2-1, with TRBD2 matching over 14 bases. The trim removed 1 base at V and 9 bases at J, leaving 8 bases unmatched. The CDR3 spans 17 residues. CDR1 WSHSY and CDR2 SAAADI come from the germline V gene. CDR3 in amino acids: CASSEWATSGRAGEQFF. Written as DNA, the CDR3 is TGCGCCAGCAGTGAGTGGGCGACTAGCGGGAGGGCGGGTGAGCAGTTCTTC.

The chain recombines TRBV5-6 with TRBJ1-2; D is possibly TRBD1 (5 bases). Deletions cut 4 bases from V and 6 bases from J, with 22 bases between. The CDR3 totals 16 residues. Per the germline V gene, CDR1 is SGHDT and CDR2 is YYEEEE. Written as DNA, the CDR3 is TGTGCCAGCAGCCATTATGACAGCGTCCGGACCAATGGCTACACCTTC. Translating gives CASSHYDSVRTNGYTF. Full variable domain (rest looked up from reference TRBV5-6 and TRBJ1-2): DAGVTQSPTHLIKTRGQQVTLRCSPKSGHDTVSWYQQALGQGPQFIFQYYEEEERQRGNFPDRFSGHQFPNYSSELNVNALLLGDSALYLCASSHYDSVRTNGYTFGSGTRLTVV.

The rearrangement uses TRBV28 and TRBJ1-2; 7 positions agree with TRBD1. CDR1 is MDHEN, CDR2 SYDVKM, per germline. Unmatched junction bases numbered 6, after V lost 5 bases and J lost 6 bases. This CDR3 region has 13 residues. The CDR3, as DNA: TGTGCCAGCAGTCAACAGGGGTTGGATGGCTACACCTTC. Its translation is CASSQQGLDGYTF.

As concerns this clone: This sample also contains other DNA sequences that code for the same CDR3. This chain links TRBV9 with TRBJ2-1, with TRBD2 matching over 8 bases. This CDR3 has 15 amino acids. The V gene end was trimmed by 1 base and the J gene end by 0 bases; junction bases not matched to a gene: 0. Germline loops: CDR1 SGDLS, CDR2 YYNGEE. CDR3 amino acids: CASSVSGSSYNEQFF. DNA of the CDR3: TGTGCCAGCAGCGTAAGCGGGAGCTCCTACAATGAGCAGTTCTTC.

The chain couples TRBV11-3 to TRBJ1-5; D gene uncertain. The CDR3 is 13 amino acids. Per the germline V gene, CDR1 is SGHNT and CDR2 is YENEEA. V lost 5 bases, J lost 5 bases, and 10 bases lay in between. Here the CDR3 reads CASSRQSDQPQHF. The CDR3 nucleotides are TGTGCCAGCAGCAGACAATCGGATCAGCCCCAGCATTTT.

The V gene is TRBV28, the J gene TRBJ1-1, with 7 bases matching TRBD1. The CDR3 consists of 14 residues. Trimming took 6 bases from V and 0 from J; bases not matched to a gene: 4. Germline V lookup: CDR1 MDHEN, CDR2 SYDVKM. CDR3 residues: CASSLTGLNTEAFF. CDR3 coding DNA: TGTGCCAGCAGCCTGACAGGGCTGAACACTGAAGCTTTCTTT.

The chain combines TRBV6-5 with TRBJ2-7; TRBD1 is a possible D gene (5 bases). V was shortened by 6 bases and J by 2 bases, with 14 bases between the two germline ends. Looked up from germline, CDR1 is MNHEY and CDR2 is SVGAGI. The CDR3 is made up of 14 amino acids. This CDR3 is CASSPRQYTYEQYF. Here the CDR3 DNA reads TGTGCCAGCAGCCCACGACAGTATACCTACGAGCAGTACTTC.

The rearrangement joins TRBV7-8 to TRBJ2-7; possibly TRBD1 for D (6 bases). CDR1 and CDR2 (germline): SGHVS, FQNEAQ. The CDR3 runs 13 residues. V dropped 3 bases and J dropped 2 bases, with 8 bases sitting between them. In DNA, the CDR3 is TGTGCCAGCAGCTTCAACAGGGCCTACGAGCAGTACTTC. It is translated as CASSFNRAYEQYF.

The gene calls are TRBV10-3 and TRBJ2-1; D is unresolved. Trimming pared 6 bases from V and 0 bases from J, leaving 9 bases between. This CDR3 region has 14 residues. The germline CDR1 and CDR2 sequences are ENHRY and SYGVKD. The CDR3 region has the DNA TGTGCCATCAGATACTCCAGCTCCTACAATGAGCAGTTCTTC. Translating gives CAIRYSSSYNEQFF.

The chain combines TRBV28 with TRBJ1-1; D is uncertain. Between the trimmed V and J ends, which lost 8 bases and 9 bases, there was a span of 22 bases. The CDR3 contains 14 residues. Germline V gives CDR1 MDHEN, CDR2 SYDVKM. CDR3 loop: CASRVESLLGKAFF. The CDR3 nucleotides read TGTGCCAGCCGGGTCGAATCGCTACTGGGGAAAGCTTTCTTT.

The chain is built from TRBV29-1 and TRBJ2-7; TRBD1 aligns across 8 bases. Unmatched junction bases numbered 14, after V lost 7 bases and J lost 0 bases. The CDR3 consists of 16 residues. CDR1 and CDR2 from the germline V gene are SQVTM and ANQGSEA. The CDR3 DNA is TGCAGCGCCTCAGGGGGCTACGCCGGGAGCTCCTACGAGCAGTACTTC. This gives the protein CSASGGYAGSSYEQYF.

This clone has just a few counts. The chain is built from TRBV6-5 and TRBJ2-1, with 9 bases that match TRBD1. The CDR3 consists of 15 residues. Germline V lookup: CDR1 MNHEY, CDR2 SVGAGI. The V and J ends lost 4 bases and 7 bases, in that order; junction bases with no gene match: 8. The CDR3 is CASSSTGGVGNEQFF. The DNA for the CDR3 is TGTGCCAGCAGTTCTACAGGGGGCGTGGGAAATGAGCAGTTCTTC.